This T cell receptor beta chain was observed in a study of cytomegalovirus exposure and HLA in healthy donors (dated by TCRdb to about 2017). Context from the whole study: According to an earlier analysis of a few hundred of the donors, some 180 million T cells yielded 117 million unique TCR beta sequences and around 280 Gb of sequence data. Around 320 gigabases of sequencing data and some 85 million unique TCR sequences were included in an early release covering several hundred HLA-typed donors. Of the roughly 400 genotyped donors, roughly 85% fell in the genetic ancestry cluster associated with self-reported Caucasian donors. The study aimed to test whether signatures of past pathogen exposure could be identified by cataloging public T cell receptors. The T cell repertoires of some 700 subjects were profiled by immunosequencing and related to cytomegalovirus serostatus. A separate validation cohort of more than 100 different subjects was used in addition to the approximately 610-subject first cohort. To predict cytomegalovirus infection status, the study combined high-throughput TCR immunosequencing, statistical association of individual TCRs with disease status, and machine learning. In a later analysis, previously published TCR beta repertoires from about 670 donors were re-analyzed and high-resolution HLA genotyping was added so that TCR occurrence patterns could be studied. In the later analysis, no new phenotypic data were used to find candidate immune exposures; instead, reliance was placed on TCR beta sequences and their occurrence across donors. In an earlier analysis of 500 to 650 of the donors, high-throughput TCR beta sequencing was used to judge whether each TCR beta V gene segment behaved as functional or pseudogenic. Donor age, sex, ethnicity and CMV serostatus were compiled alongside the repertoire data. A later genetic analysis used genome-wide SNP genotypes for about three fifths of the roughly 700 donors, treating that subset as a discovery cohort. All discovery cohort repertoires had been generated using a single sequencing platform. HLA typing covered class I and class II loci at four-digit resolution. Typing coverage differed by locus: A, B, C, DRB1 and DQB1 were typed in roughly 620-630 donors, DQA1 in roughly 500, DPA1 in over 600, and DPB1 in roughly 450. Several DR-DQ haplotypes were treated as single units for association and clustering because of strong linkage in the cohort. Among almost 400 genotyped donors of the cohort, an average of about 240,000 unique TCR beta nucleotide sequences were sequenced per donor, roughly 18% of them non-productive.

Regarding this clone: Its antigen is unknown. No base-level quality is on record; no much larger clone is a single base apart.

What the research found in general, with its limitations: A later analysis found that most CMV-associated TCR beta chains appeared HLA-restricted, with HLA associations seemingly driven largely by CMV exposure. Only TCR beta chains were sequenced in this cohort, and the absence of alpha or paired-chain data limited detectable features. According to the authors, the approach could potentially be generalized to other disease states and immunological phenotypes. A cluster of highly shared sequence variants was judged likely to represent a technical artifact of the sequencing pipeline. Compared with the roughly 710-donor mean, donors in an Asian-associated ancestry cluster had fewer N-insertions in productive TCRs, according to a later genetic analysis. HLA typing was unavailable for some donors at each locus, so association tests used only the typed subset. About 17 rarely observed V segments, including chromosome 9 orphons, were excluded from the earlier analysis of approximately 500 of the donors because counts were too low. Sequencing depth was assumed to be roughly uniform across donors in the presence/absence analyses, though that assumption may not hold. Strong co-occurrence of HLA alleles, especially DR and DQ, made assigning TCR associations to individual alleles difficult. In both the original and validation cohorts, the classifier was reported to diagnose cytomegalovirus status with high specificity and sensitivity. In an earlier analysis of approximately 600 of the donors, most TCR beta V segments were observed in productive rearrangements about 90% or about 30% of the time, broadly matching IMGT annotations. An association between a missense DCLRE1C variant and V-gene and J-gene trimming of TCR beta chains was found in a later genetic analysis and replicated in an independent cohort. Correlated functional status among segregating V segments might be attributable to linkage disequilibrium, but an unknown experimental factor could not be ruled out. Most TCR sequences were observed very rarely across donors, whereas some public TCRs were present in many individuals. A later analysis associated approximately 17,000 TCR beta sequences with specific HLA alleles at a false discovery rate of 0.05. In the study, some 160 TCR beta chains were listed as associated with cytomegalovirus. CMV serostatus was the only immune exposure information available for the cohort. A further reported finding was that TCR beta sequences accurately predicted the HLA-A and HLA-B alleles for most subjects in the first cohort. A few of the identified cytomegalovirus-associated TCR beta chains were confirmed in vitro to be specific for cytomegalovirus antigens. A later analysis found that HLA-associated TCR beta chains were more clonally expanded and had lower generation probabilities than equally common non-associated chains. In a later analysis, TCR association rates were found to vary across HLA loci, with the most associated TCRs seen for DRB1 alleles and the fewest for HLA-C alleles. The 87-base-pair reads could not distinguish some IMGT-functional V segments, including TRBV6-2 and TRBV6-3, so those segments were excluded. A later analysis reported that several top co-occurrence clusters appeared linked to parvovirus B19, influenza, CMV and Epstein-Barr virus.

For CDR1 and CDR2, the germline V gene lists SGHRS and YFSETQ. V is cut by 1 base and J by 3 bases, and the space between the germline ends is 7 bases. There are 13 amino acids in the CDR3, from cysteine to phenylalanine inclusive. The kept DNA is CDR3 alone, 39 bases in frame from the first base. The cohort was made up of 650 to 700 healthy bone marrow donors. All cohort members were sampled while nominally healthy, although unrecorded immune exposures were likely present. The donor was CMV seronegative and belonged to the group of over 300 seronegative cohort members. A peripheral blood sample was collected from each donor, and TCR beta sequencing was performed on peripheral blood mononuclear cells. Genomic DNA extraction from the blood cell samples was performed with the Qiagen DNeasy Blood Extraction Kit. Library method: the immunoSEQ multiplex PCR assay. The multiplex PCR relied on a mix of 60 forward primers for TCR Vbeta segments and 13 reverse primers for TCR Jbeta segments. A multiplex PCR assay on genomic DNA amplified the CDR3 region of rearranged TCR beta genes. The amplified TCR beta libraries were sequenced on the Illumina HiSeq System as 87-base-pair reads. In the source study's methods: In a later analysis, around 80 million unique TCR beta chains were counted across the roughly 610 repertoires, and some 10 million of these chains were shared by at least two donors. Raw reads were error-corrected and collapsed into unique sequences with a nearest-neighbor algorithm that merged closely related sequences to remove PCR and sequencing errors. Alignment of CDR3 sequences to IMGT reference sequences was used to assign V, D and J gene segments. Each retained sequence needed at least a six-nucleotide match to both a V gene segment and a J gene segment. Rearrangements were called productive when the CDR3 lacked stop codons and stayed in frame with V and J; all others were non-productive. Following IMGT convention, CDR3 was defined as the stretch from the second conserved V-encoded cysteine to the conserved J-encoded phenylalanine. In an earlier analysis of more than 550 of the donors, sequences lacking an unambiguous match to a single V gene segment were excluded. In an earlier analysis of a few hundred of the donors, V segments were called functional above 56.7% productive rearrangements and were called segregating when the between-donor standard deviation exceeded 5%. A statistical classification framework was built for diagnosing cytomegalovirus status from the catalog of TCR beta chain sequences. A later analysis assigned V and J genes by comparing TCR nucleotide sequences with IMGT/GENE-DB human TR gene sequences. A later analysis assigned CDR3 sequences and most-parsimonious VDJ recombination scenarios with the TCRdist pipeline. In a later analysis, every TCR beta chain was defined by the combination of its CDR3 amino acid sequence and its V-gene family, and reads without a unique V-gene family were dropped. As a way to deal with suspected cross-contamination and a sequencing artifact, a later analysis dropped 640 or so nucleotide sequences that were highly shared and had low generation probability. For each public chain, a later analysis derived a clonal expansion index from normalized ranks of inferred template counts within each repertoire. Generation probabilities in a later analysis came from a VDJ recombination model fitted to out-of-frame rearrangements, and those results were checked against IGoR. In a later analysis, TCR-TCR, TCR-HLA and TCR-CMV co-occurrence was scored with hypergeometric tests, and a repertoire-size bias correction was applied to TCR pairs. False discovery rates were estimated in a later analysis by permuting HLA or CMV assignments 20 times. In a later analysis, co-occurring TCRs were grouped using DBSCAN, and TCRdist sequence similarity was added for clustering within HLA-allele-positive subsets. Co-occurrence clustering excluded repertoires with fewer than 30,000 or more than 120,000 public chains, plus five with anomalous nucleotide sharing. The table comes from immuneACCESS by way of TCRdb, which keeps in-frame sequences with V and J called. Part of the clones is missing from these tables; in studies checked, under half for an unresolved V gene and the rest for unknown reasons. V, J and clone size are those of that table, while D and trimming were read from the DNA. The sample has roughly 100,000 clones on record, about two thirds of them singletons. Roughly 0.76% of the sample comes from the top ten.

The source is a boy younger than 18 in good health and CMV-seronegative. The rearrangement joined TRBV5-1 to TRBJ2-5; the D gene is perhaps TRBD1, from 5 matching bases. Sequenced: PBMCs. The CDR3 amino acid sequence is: CASSLTGEETQYF. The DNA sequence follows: TGCGCCAGCAGCTTGACAGGAGAAGAGACCCAGTACTTC.